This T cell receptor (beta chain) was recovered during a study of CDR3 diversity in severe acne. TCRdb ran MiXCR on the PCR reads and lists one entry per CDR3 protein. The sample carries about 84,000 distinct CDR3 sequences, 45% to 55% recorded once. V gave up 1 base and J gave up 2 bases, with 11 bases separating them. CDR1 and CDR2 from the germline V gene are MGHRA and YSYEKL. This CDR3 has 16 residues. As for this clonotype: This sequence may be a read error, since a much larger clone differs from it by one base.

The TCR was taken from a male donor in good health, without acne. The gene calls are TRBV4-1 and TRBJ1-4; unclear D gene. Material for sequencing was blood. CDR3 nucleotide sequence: TGCGCCAGCAGCCAAGGCCCCGAGGTGACTAATGAAAAACTGTTTTTT. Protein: CASSQGPEVTNEKLFF.